This T cell receptor (beta chain) appears in the sequencing data of a study of CD8+ T cells in alopecia areata. Study information: Tofacitinib therapy lasting 6 to 18 months was followed by 6 months off drug.

This clone has just a few counts. Its antigen is unidentified. Extracted RNA was reverse transcribed, and the resulting cDNA served as sequencing template. The protocol was immunoSEQ multiplex PCR, while the TCRdb copy is restricted to in-frame clones and leaves out a portion. Found here are 64,000 or so clones, more than 45% of them singletons; the top ten hold just over 20%. Per germline, CDR1 SQVTM and CDR2 ANQGSEA. The germline V and J ends were trimmed by 8 bases and 4 bases, with 11 bases remaining between them. The CDR3 totals 11 residues. The treatment was: oral pan-JAK inhibitor, 5-10 mg twice daily. Sorting from PBMCs produced CD4+ and CD8+ T cells. Findings and caveats of the study: Tofacitinib did not eliminate many expanded lesional clones from scalp or blood. Scalp lesions, especially in alopecia totalis/universalis, had higher clonality than normal scalp.

The specimen comprised CD8+ T cells sorted from blood, sampled at roughly week 38, from a patient treated with tofacitinib. The receptor was isolated from a human donor with alopecia areata. The J gene is TRBJ1-2, the V gene TRBV29-1; D remains ambiguous. CDR3 bases: TGCAGCACAAACGGGAGCTATGGCTACACCTTC. As protein: CSTNGSYGYTF.